These 20 T cell receptor beta chains came from one sample sequenced in a study of cytomegalovirus exposure and HLA in healthy donors. PCR employed 60 Vbeta and 13 Jbeta primers. Generated by immunoSEQ multiplex PCR, the TCRdb table keeps only in-frame clones and is missing some. Here the sample spans 150,000 to 200,000 clones, 75% to 85% being singletons. Sequenced sample: PBMCs. The receptors originated from a girl aged 2-9 years in good health and CMV-seropositive.

In this sample, this clone turned up once. The chain employs TRBV1 and TRBJ1-3; TRBD1, the D gene given by the table, was not confirmed from the DNA. TRBV1 is listed as a pseudogene. The CDR3 is made up of 15 amino acids. The CDR3 here is CTSSQEDRSGNTIYF. The CDR3, as DNA: TGCACCAGCAGCCAAGAAGACAGGTCTGGAAACACCATATATTTT.

Only a few counts were recorded for this clone. V is TRBV29-1 and J is TRBJ2-7; 10 bases fit TRBD1. Germline V CDR1 and CDR2: SQVTM, ANQGSEA. The trim removed 3 bases at V and 5 bases at J, leaving 1 base unmatched. The CDR3 is 12 amino acids. The CDR3 DNA sequence: TGCAGCGTTGAGACAGGGGGCAACGAGCAGTACTTC. This sequence encodes CSVETGGNEQYF.

V is TRBV7-8 and J is TRBJ2-1; possibly TRBD1 for D (5 bases). There are 14 residues in the CDR3. Germline CDR1 reads SGHVS; CDR2 reads FQNEAQ. Trimming cost V 5 bases and J 4 bases, with 12 bases left between them. CDR3 nucleotide sequence: TGTGCCAGCAGCGCGTCAGGGATGTACAATGAGCAGTTCTTC. Translated, it gives CASSASGMYNEQFF.

This chain joins TRBV30 and TRBJ1-1, with D possibly matching TRBD1 (6 bases). Trimming left V 5 bases short and J 7 bases short, with 8 bases between. This CDR3 has 10 residues. Germline V gene lookup returns CDR1 GTSNPN and CDR2 SVGIG (reference sequence). The CDR3 sequence: CAWGQFEAFF. CDR3 nucleotides: TGTGCCTGGGGACAGTTTGAAGCTTTCTTT.

V is TRBV28 and J is TRBJ2-7; weak D call: TRBD2 (6 bases). Trimming pared 7 bases from V and 0 bases from J, leaving 10 bases between. The CDR3 runs to 13 residues. CDR1 MDHEN and CDR2 SYDVKM come from the germline V gene. DNA for the CDR3: TGTGCCAGCACGACGCGGGGCTCCTACGAGCAGTACTTC. Translating it yields CASTTRGSYEQYF.

This clone was seen more than once but under ten times. This chain uses TRBV5-1 with TRBJ2-5, with 8 bases matching TRBD1. There are 15 residues in the CDR3. The V gene end was trimmed by 1 base and the J gene end by 3 bases; junction bases not matched to a gene: 5. Germline V gene data show CDR1 as SGHRS and CDR2 as YFSETQ. Written as DNA, the CDR3 is TGCGCCAGCAGCTTGTCAAGGGACAGGAAAGAGACCCAGTACTTC. As protein: CASSLSRDRKETQYF.

V gene TRBV28 combines with J gene TRBJ2-3; 7 nucleotides match TRBD1. CDR1 is MDHEN and CDR2 is SYDVKM in the germline V gene. The length of the CDR3 is 15 residues. The J segment lost 3 bases and the V segment lost 5 bases, leaving 8 bases of the junction unmatched. CDR3 nucleotides: TGTGCCAGCAGTCGACAGGGCAGGAGAACAGATACGCAGTATTTT. Translated, it gives CASSRQGRRTDTQYF.

The chain employs TRBV7-9 and TRBJ1-5, with D perhaps matching TRBD1 (5 bases). V lost 2 bases and J 6 bases, leaving 20 bases between the germline ends. The CDR3 loop spans 17 amino acids. Germline V lookup: CDR1 SEHNR, CDR2 FQNEAQ (reference sequence). CDR3 amino acids: CASSLYTGAGASQPQHF. The CDR3 bases are TGTGCCAGCAGCTTATACACAGGAGCGGGTGCTAGTCAGCCCCAGCATTTT.

The chain recombines TRBV5-6 with TRBJ1-6; 8 nucleotides agree with TRBD1. V was clipped by 2 bases and J by 10 bases; unmatched bases: 5. Per germline, CDR1 SGHDT and CDR2 YYEEEE. The CDR3 covers 14 residues. In DNA, the CDR3 is TGTGCCAGCAGCTTTACCAGGGGGCAATCACCCCTCCACTTT. Translated, it gives CASSFTRGQSPLHF.

The chain employs TRBV28 and TRBJ2-7, with 14 bases lining up with TRBD2. This CDR3 has 14 amino acids. Germline CDR1 reads MDHEN; CDR2 reads SYDVKM. V lost 5 bases, J lost 13 bases, and 10 bases stayed unmatched. In DNA form, the CDR3 reads TGTGCCAGCAGTCCCCCCGGACTAGCGGGAGGCCCTTACTTC. Amino acid sequence: CASSPPGLAGGPYF.

The chain recombines TRBV7-3 with TRBJ2-7, with D perhaps TRBD1 (5 bases). CDR3 size: 14 residues. Germline CDR1 is SGHTA and CDR2 is FQGTGA. Trimming shortened V by 0 bases and J by 1 base, and 7 bases separated the two germline ends. Written as DNA, the CDR3 is TGTGCCAGCAGCTTAACTTCAGGGTCCTACGAGCAGTACTTC. Protein product: CASSLTSGSYEQYF.

This chain connects TRBV5-4 to TRBJ1-2; TRBD1 is a possible D gene (6 bases). CDR1 is SGHNT and CDR2 is YYREEE in the germline V gene (reference sequence). The CDR3 loop spans 14 amino acids. The V end was cut by 5 bases, the J end by 4 bases, with 15 bases between. CDR3 sequence reads: CASRRVGAAYGYTF. The CDR3, as DNA: TGTGCCAGCAGGCGAGTGGGGGCTGCCTATGGCTACACCTTC. Together with reference TRBV5-4 and TRBJ1-2, the CDR3 gives the full variable domain: ETGVTQSPTHLIKTRGQQVTLRCSSQSGHNTVSWYQQALGQGPQFIFQYYREEENGRGNFPPRFSGLQFPNYSSELNVNALELDDSALYLCASRRVGAAYGYTFGSGTRLTVV.

This clone was recorded only once. V is TRBV11-1 and J is TRBJ2-3; the match to TRBD2 covers 9 bases. The junction had 4 bases not matched to a gene; V was cut back by 4 bases and J by 5 bases. Germline values: CDR1 SGHAT, CDR2 FQDESV (reference sequence). This CDR3 is built from 14 residues. Written as DNA, the CDR3 is TGTGCCAGCAGCTCAGCGGGAGGAAGAGATACGCAGTATTTT. Translated: CASSSAGGRDTQYF.

The chain combines TRBV27 with TRBJ2-1; 10 nucleotides match TRBD2. CDR3 size: 16 residues. V shed 4 bases, J shed 5 bases, and the junction held 8 bases outside the gene matches. CDR1 is MNHEY, CDR2 SMNVEV, per germline (reference sequence). The CDR3 here is CASSWSSGSSNNEQFF. Here the CDR3 DNA reads TGTGCCAGCAGTTGGTCTAGCGGGAGCTCAAACAATGAGCAGTTCTTC.

The rearrangement joins TRBV13 to TRBJ2-5; possible D gene TRBD2, 5 bases. V lost 2 bases and J 2 bases, leaving 6 bases between the germline ends. This CDR3 region has 13 residues. Per the germline V gene, CDR1 is PRHDT and CDR2 is FYEKMQ (reference sequence). CDR3 protein: CASSLPGQETQYF. CDR3 nucleotides: TGTGCCAGCAGCTTACCGGGGCAAGAGACCCAGTACTTC.

J is TRBJ2-7 and V is TRBV5-5; 8 nucleotides match TRBD2. V lost 0 bases, J lost 2 bases, and 1 base stayed unmatched. The CDR3 runs 14 residues. CDR1 is SGHKS, CDR2 YYEKEE, per germline (reference sequence). CDR3 in DNA: TGTGCCAGCAGCTTGGAGGGACTAGCCTACGAGCAGTACTTC. Amino acids: CASSLEGLAYEQYF.

The chain has TRBV27 and TRBJ2-1; TRBD1 matches 11 bases. Unmatched junction bases numbered 7, after V lost 7 bases and J lost 2 bases. The CDR3 contains 16 residues. Germline V gene sequence: CDR1 MNHEY, CDR2 SMNVEV (reference sequence). This chain's CDR3 is CASNKGGQGAYNEQFF. The CDR3 bases are TGTGCCAGCAATAAAGGGGGACAGGGGGCCTACAATGAGCAGTTCTTC.

This clone was seen a few times. The V gene is TRBV6-1, the J gene TRBJ1-3; 8 nucleotides match TRBD1. Per germline, CDR1 MNHNS and CDR2 SASEGT. The CDR3 has 15 residues. The V gene end was trimmed by 8 bases and the J gene end by 3 bases; junction bases not matched to a gene: 9. CDR3 sequence (DNA): TGTGCCAGCGAGAGGGGACAGGCCCTTGGAAACACCATATATTTT. It specifies CASERGQALGNTIYF.

V and J are TRBV6-4 and TRBJ2-1, with 11 bases identical to TRBD2. The junction had 11 bases not matched to a gene; V was cut back by 4 bases and J by 6 bases. Germline-derived CDR1 and CDR2 are MRHNA and SNTAGT. CDR3 length equals 17 residues. CDR3 residues: CASSVSLAGVLFNEQFF. CDR3 nucleotide sequence: TGTGCCAGCAGTGTTTCACTAGCGGGAGTCCTGTTCAATGAGCAGTTCTTC.

The rearrangement links TRBV28 to TRBJ1-1; 8 bases map to TRBD1. Germline V CDR1 and CDR2: MDHEN, SYDVKM. V shed 2 bases and J 1 base; nucleotides not matched to a gene: 0. The CDR3 is 14 residues long. The CDR3 here is CASSLQGANTEAFF. The CDR3 nucleotides are TGTGCCAGCAGTTTACAGGGGGCGAACACTGAAGCTTTCTTT.